The clone carrying this TCR beta chain was found a few times. What it binds is unknown. TCRdb processed the RT-PCR reads anew with MiXCR; each CDR3 protein has one entry. The sample yields over 650,000 distinct CDR3 sequences, approximately 17% seen once. This entry is derived from a study of response to subunit inactivated influenza vaccine. This CDR3 is 17 amino acids long. The germline V gene encodes CDR1 SNHLY and CDR2 FYNNEI. J gave up 0 bases and V 4 bases, and 9 bases lay outside the gene matches. Notes on the study in general: Authors suggested seasonal influenza vaccinations each recruit few new T cells.

The chain links TRBV2 to TRBJ2-3; 8 nucleotides line up with TRBD2. The sequence was collected from a man between 50 and 59 years old who received an inactivated influenza vaccine. The sequences come from PBMCs from blood, collected more than 4 days after vaccination. CDR3 sequence: CASSGSALAASTDTQYF. Here the CDR3 DNA reads TGTGCCAGCAGTGGGTCTGCACTAGCGGCTAGCACAGATACGCAGTATTTT.